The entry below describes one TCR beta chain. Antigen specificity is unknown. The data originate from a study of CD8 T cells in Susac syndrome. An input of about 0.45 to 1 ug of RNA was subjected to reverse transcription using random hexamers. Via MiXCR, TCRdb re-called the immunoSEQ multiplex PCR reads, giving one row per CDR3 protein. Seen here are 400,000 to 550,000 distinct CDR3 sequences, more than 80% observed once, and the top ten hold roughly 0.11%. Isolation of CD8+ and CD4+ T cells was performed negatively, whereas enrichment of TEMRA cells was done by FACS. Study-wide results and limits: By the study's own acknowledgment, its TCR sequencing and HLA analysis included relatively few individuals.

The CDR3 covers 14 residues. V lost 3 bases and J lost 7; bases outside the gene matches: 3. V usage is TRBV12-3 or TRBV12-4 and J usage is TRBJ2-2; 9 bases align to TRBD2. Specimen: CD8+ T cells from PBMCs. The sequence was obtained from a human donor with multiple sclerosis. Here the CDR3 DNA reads TGTGCCAGCAGTTTGCAACTAGCGGGCGGGGAGCTGTTTTTT. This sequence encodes CASSLQLAGGELFF.